The rows below give T cell receptor beta chains drawn from one sample of a study of cytomegalovirus exposure and HLA in healthy donors. Produced via immunoSEQ multiplex PCR; TCRdb's table is partial and in-frame only. The profile shows 200,000 to 250,000 clones, 79% of them singletons. Sequenced input: PBMCs. The source is a man aged 45 to 65 in good health and CMV-seronegative. Each CDR3 is given with its conserved first and last residue. A D gene is named only where the DNA matches it firmly. Size values are once, few and many counts, or a class for expanded clones, and some rows have none.

J: TRBJ1-1; V: TRBV12-5; size: once; D: NA; DNA: TGTGCTAGTGGTGAGGGCATTAGCACTGAAGCTTTCTTT; CDR3: CASGEGISTEAFF
J: TRBJ1-6; V: TRBV30; size: NA; D: NA; DNA: TGTGCCTGGATCGTCAGGGATACCATTAGCTCCTATAATTCACCCCTCCACTTT; CDR3: CAWIVRDTISSYNSPLHF
J: TRBJ1-2; V: TRBV4-2; size: NA; D: TRBD1; DNA: TGTGCCAGCAGCCAGATGGGACAGAACTATGGCTACACCTTC; CDR3: CASSQMGQNYGYTF
J: TRBJ2-5; V: TRBV5-6; size: NA; D: TRBD2; DNA: TGTGCCAGCAGCCTCAGGACTAGCGGGGGGTACCAAGAGACCCAGTACTTC; CDR3: CASSLRTSGGYQETQYF
J: TRBJ2-7; V: TRBV28; size: NA; D: NA; DNA: TGTGCCAGCAGTTTATCCACCTACGAGCAGTACTTC; CDR3: CASSLSTYEQYF
J: TRBJ1-2; V: TRBV28; size: NA; D: NA; DNA: TGTGCCAGCAGCCTAGAGAGATATGGCTACACCTTC; CDR3: CASSLERYGYTF
J: TRBJ2-3; V: TRBV14; size: NA; D: NA; DNA: TGTGCCAGCAGCCGTCGGGGAGCAGATACGCAGTATTTT; CDR3: CASSRRGADTQYF
J: TRBJ1-5; V: TRBV28; size: NA; D: TRBD1; DNA: TGTGCCAGCAGTCGGACAGGGGCAGGCAATCAGCCCCAGCATTTT; CDR3: CASSRTGAGNQPQHF
J: TRBJ2-1; V: TRBV2; size: once; D: NA; DNA: TGTGCCAGCAGTGAGAGACAGACCAACTCCTACAATGAGCAGTTCTTC; CDR3: CASSERQTNSYNEQFF
J: TRBJ2-3; V: TRBV28; size: once; D: TRBD1; DNA: TGTGCCAGCAGCCCCGAAAGACAGGGATTTCCCAATTTT; CDR3: CASSPERQGFPNF
J: TRBJ2-2; V: TRBV15; size: once; D: TRBD2; DNA: TGTGCCACCAGCAGTTATAGCGGGAGGAACACCGGGGAGCTGTTTTTT; CDR3: CATSSYSGRNTGELFF
J: TRBJ1-5; V: TRBV28; size: NA; D: NA; DNA: TGTGCCAGCAGTTTTTTTCGGACACCTACAAATCAGCCCCAGCATTTT; CDR3: CASSFFRTPTNQPQHF
J: TRBJ2-2; V: TRBV5-1; size: NA; D: TRBD2; DNA: TGCGCCAGCAGCTTTAGCGGGGCCACCGGGGAGCTGTTTTTT; CDR3: CASSFSGATGELFF
J: TRBJ2-3; V: TRBV7-9; size: NA; D: NA; DNA: TGTGCCAGCTTAGCGGTTGGCACAGATACGCAGTATTTT; CDR3: CASLAVGTDTQYF
J: TRBJ2-5; V: TRBV29-1; size: NA; D: NA; DNA: TGCAGCGCCGCACCCTCTCCTACGGAGACCCAGTACTTC; CDR3: CSAAPSPTETQYF
J: TRBJ2-2; V: TRBV30; size: NA; D: TRBD1; DNA: TGTGCCTGGATAGACAGGGAAACGAACACCGGGGAGCTGTTTTTT; CDR3: CAWIDRETNTGELFF
J: TRBJ2-7; V: TRBV11-2; size: NA; D: TRBD2; DNA: TGTGCCAGCAGTCAAACTAGCGCCGAGCAGTACTTC; CDR3: CASSQTSAEQYF
J: TRBJ1-5; V: TRBV7-9; size: NA; D: NA; DNA: TGTGCCAGCACCCTCGGCGGGAGCAATCAGCCCCAGCATTTT; CDR3: CASTLGGSNQPQHF
J: TRBJ2-3; V: TRBV7-9; size: NA; D: NA; DNA: TGTGCCAGCAGCTCCTACATAGCTAGCACAGATACGCAGTATTTT; CDR3: CASSSYIASTDTQYF
J: TRBJ2-1; V: TRBV19; size: NA; D: NA; DNA: TGTGCCAGTAGTATAGATGGAGGGGCTTTCTCCTACAATGAGCAGTTCTTC; CDR3: CASSIDGGAFSYNEQFF
J: TRBJ1-2; V: TRBV9; size: NA; D: TRBD1; DNA: TGTGCCAGCAGCGTTAGGACAGGGATAAACTATGGCTACACCTTT; CDR3: CASSVRTGINYGYTF
J: TRBJ2-3; V: TRBV29-1; size: NA; D: NA; DNA: TGCAGCGTTGATGGTCCCGGAGGCACAGATACGCAGTATTTT; CDR3: CSVDGPGGTDTQYF
J: TRBJ2-1; V: TRBV19; size: NA; D: NA; DNA: TGTGTCAGTAGCCGGGACACGCAAAATGAGCAGTTCTTC; CDR3: CVSSRDTQNEQFF
J: TRBJ2-7; V: TRBV29-1; size: NA; D: NA; DNA: TGCAGCGTCGGGGATGAGGCCTACGAGCAGTACTTC; CDR3: CSVGDEAYEQYF
J: TRBJ2-7; V: TRBV29-1; size: NA; D: TRBD2; DNA: TGCAGCGTTGAATCGAGGGAGGGCTATGAGCAGTACTTC; CDR3: CSVESREGYEQYF